The 9 T cell receptor beta chains presented below share a single source sample, sequenced in a study of T cell repertoires in cytomegalovirus infection. TCRdb reanalysed the reads using MiXCR and keeps one entry per CDR3 protein. The table records 740,000 or so distinct CDR3 sequences, 35% of them present only once. The sequencing sample was made of PBMCs. Receptor source: a human donor in good health (CMV status not recorded). Some clones in this sample may be carry-over from other donors' samples.

The chain carries TRBV12-3 or TRBV12-4 and TRBJ2-7; the match to TRBD1 covers 7 bases. With 6 bases clipped from V and 4 bases from J, the junction kept 12 bases outside the gene matches. The length of the CDR3 is 15 residues. The CDR3 protein is CASSLTLYRGYEQYF. CDR3 DNA: TGTGCCAGCAGCCTTACGCTCTACAGGGGATACGAGCAGTACTTC.

This sequence joins TRBV12-3 or TRBV12-4 and TRBJ2-2; D remains unclear. V was clipped by 3 bases and J by 6 bases, with 8 bases between them. The CDR3 spans 13 residues. In DNA, the CDR3 is TGTGCCAGCAGTTTGACGGTTTCCGGGGAGCTGTTTTTT. Translation gives CASSLTVSGELFF.

The chain employs TRBV7-2 and TRBJ2-2; a weak D match, TRBD2 (6 bases). CDR1 and CDR2 from the germline V gene are SGHTA and FQGNSA. Trimming left V 6 bases short and J 2 bases short, with 16 bases between. CDR3 length: 16 amino acids. This CDR3 reads CASRPPGLSNTGELFF. Written as DNA, the CDR3 is TGTGCCAGCAGGCCCCCGGGACTTTCAAACACCGGGGAGCTGTTTTTT.

The J gene is TRBJ2-7, the V gene TRBV28, with D unclear. Per the germline V gene, CDR1 is MDHEN and CDR2 is SYDVKM. The CDR3 loop spans 14 amino acids. Trimming removed 3 bases from V and 2 bases from J, with 11 bases in between. The chain's CDR3 is CASSFVIIPYEQYF. CDR3 DNA sequence: TGTGCCAGCAGTTTTGTGATCATCCCCTACGAGCAGTACTTC.

This clonotype occurred a few times. This chain uses TRBV12-3 or TRBV12-4 with TRBJ2-7; 10 nucleotides agree with TRBD2. The CDR3 sequence is 14 residues long. The ends lost 7 bases at V and 5 bases at J; junction bases unmatched: 8. For the CDR3, the DNA is TGTGCCAGCACAGGTTCTAGCGGGAGCCACGAGCAGTACTTC. Amino acid sequence: CASTGSSGSHEQYF.

This clonotype was seen a handful of times. J is TRBJ2-1 and V is TRBV6-1; 11 bases fit TRBD2. The CDR3 runs 16 residues. In germline, CDR1 is MNHNS, CDR2 SASEGT. V shed 5 bases and J 6 bases; nucleotides not matched to a gene: 9. For the CDR3, the DNA is TGTGCCAGCAGTTCGGCCGGGACTAGCGGAACCAATGAGCAGTTCTTC. Amino acid sequence: CASSSAGTSGTNEQFF.

The chain has TRBV6-1 and TRBJ2-6, with D tentatively TRBD1 (6 bases). Germline CDR1 MNHNS, CDR2 SASEGT. V was cut by 5 bases and J by 2 bases, with 16 bases left in between. The CDR3 contains 17 residues. The CDR3, as DNA: TGTGCCAGCAGTAAGTGGACAGCAGACGCTGGGGCCAACGTCCTGACTTTC. Protein sequence: CASSKWTADAGANVLTF.

This clonotype appeared a few times. V usage is TRBV12-3 or TRBV12-4 and J usage is TRBJ1-6; TRBD1 matches 8 bases. V shed 3 bases, J shed 7 bases, and the junction held 5 bases outside the gene matches. The CDR3 sequence is 15 residues long. The chain's CDR3 is CASSFKTGVNSPLHF. In DNA form, the CDR3 reads TGTGCCAGCAGTTTCAAGACAGGGGTAAATTCACCCCTCCACTTT.

There are a few counts of this clonotype. V and J are TRBV19 and TRBJ1-6; D is ambiguous. The CDR3 consists of 15 residues. Trimming took 2 bases from V and 7 from J, leaving 12 bases between them. Germline V gene data show CDR1 as LNHDA and CDR2 as SQIVND (reference sequence). Written as DNA, the CDR3 is TGTGCCAGTAGTATAATGGAAGGTGGGAATTCACCCCTCCACTTT. Translating it yields CASSIMEGGNSPLHF.